The 13 T cell receptor beta chains below come from one sample, sequenced in a study of cytomegalovirus exposure and HLA in healthy donors. PCR primers comprised 60 Vbeta and 13 Jbeta primers. Using immunoSEQ multiplex PCR, the repertoire was profiled, and TCRdb retains in-frame clones only, with some absent. The sample yields about 62,000 clones, 78% seen once. Sequenced input: PBMCs. The receptor source for this set is a man aged 35 to 55 in good health and CMV-seronegative.

The genes are TRBV10-1 and TRBJ1-2; D not certain. CDR3 size: 13 residues. The V gene lost 0 bases and the J gene lost 2 bases, with 4 bases spanning the gap. Germline lookup yields CDR1 WNHNN and CDR2 SYGVQD (reference sequence). The DNA of the CDR3 is TGCGCCAGCAGTGAGTCTGAGAACTATGGCTACACCTTC. Translated, it gives CASSESENYGYTF.

This sequence joins TRBV19 and TRBJ2-2; tentatively, D is TRBD1 (6 bases). From germline, CDR1 is LNHDA and CDR2 SQIVND (reference sequence). V was clipped by 5 bases and J by 0 bases, with 10 bases between them. The CDR3 has 15 amino acids. CDR3 region: CASSWGTSNTGELFF. The CDR3 DNA reads TGTGCCAGTAGTTGGGGGACATCGAACACCGGGGAGCTGTTTTTT.

CDR3 sequence reads: CATSREVAGGGDTQYF. The CDR3 region has the DNA TGTGCCACCAGCAGAGAGGTAGCGGGAGGAGGGGACACGCAGTATTTT. The rearrangement joins TRBV15 to TRBJ2-3, with 10 bases that match TRBD2. The CDR3 covers 16 residues. CDR1 and CDR2 from the germline V gene are LNHNV and YYDKDF (reference sequence). Trimming removed 0 bases from V and 9 bases from J; junction bases left unmatched: 9.

The table lists this clone with a count of one. The chain uses TRBV15 and TRBJ2-1; possibly TRBD2 for D (6 bases). Germline CDR1 LNHNV, CDR2 YYDKDF (reference sequence). The V and J ends lost 1 base and 8 bases respectively, with 12 bases between them. This CDR3 spans 14 amino acids. The CDR3 protein is CATSRAGGGDEQFF. The CDR3 coding sequence is TGTGCCACCAGCAGAGCCGGAGGAGGGGATGAGCAGTTCTTC.

A few counts support this clone. The CDR3 reads CASSYGGNYGYTF. Written as DNA, the CDR3 is TGTGCCAGCAGCTACGGCGGTAACTATGGCTACACCTTC. The rearrangement joins TRBV7-9 to TRBJ1-2; D is unclear. Germline loops: CDR1 SEHNR, CDR2 FQNEAQ (reference sequence). Between the trimmed V and J ends, which lost 4 bases and 1 base, there was a span of 7 bases. The length of the CDR3 is 13 residues.

This clone was observed a few times. The chain links TRBV6-1 to TRBJ1-1, with D unresolved. The V and J ends lost 6 bases and 8 bases respectively, with 10 bases between them. CDR1 is MNHNS and CDR2 is SASEGT in the germline V gene. The CDR3 contains 11 residues. The DNA of the CDR3 is TGTGCCAGCAGCTACAGACCCGAAGCTTTCTTT. As protein: CASSYRPEAFF.

The CDR3 protein is CASSSQGGAFF. CDR3 in DNA: TGCGCCAGCAGCTCACAGGGTGGGGCTTTCTTT. V gene TRBV5-1 combines with J gene TRBJ1-1; TRBD1 might be the D (6 bases). The CDR3 totals 11 residues. Germline-derived CDR1 and CDR2 are SGHRS and YFSETQ. V was cut by 3 bases and J by 11 bases, with 11 bases left in between.

In DNA form, the CDR3 reads TGTGCCAGCAGTTTATCGGCTACGGGTAACACTGAAGCTTTCTTT. Translated, it gives CASSLSATGNTEAFF. The chain carries TRBV27 and TRBJ1-1; D not resolved. V was cut by 0 bases and J by 2 bases, with 10 bases left in between. Germline lookup yields CDR1 MNHEY and CDR2 SMNVEV (reference sequence). The CDR3 is 15 residues long.

This chain links TRBV5-1 with TRBJ2-7; 9 bases match TRBD2. This CDR3 region has 17 residues. Unmatched junction bases numbered 12, after V lost 1 base and J lost 4 bases. The germline gives CDR1 SGHRS, CDR2 YFSETQ. In DNA, the CDR3 is TGCGCCAGCAGCTTGAGTAGCGGGAGCCGCGGGGGATACGAGCAGTACTTC. The encoded protein is CASSLSSGSRGGYEQYF.

The chain employs TRBV5-1 and TRBJ2-1; TRBD1 matches at 8 bases. Germline V CDR1 and CDR2: SGHRS, YFSETQ. This CDR3 region has 13 residues. The V gene end was trimmed by 5 bases and the J gene end by 6 bases; junction bases not matched to a gene: 4. This CDR3 is CASSQGAGNEQFF. The CDR3 coding sequence is TGCGCCAGCAGTCAGGGGGCTGGCAATGAGCAGTTCTTC.

This clone was found once. The chain links TRBV15 to TRBJ2-1; D not certain. The CDR3 has 11 amino acids. CDR1 and CDR2 from the germline V gene are LNHNV and YYDKDF (reference sequence). V dropped 11 bases and J dropped 4 bases, with 9 bases sitting between them. The DNA for the CDR3 is TGTGCCGTTTCCCGGTACAATGAGCAGTTCTTC. It yields the protein CAVSRYNEQFF.

The gene calls are TRBV6-1 and TRBJ2-7; TRBD1 matches 10 bases. Germline V gene sequence: CDR1 MNHNS, CDR2 SASEGT. The CDR3 runs to 15 residues. After removal of 6 bases from V and 0 bases from J, the junction contained 5 bases not matched to a gene. The CDR3 DNA sequence: TGTGCCAGCAGCGGTCGGACAGGGGGCTCCTACGAGCAGTACTTC. This gives the protein CASSGRTGGSYEQYF.

J is TRBJ2-1 and V is TRBV7-9; possibly TRBD2 for D (5 bases). CDR3 size: 14 residues. The germline CDR1 and CDR2 sequences are SEHNR and FQNEAQ (reference sequence). V lost 5 bases and J 3 bases, leaving 11 bases between the germline ends. CDR3 amino acids: CASSTERIYNEQFF. CDR3 DNA: TGTGCCAGCAGCACAGAGCGGATCTACAATGAGCAGTTCTTC.